This T cell receptor (beta chain) is drawn from a study of OX40 agonist ivuxolimab in advanced cancers. For the study at large: Cohort: around 86% men, mean age approximately 60, aged roughly 23 to 90. Two patients with cutaneous melanoma and one with hepatocellular carcinoma, three in total, showed partial responses.

The data were produced by immunoSEQ multiplex PCR, yet TCRdb's version contains in-frame clones alone and is incomplete. The sample holds tens of thousands of clones, 88% seen once. Study results and limitations: Antigens targeted by the expanded peripheral T cells were not determined. On average, CD8+ T cells had more expanded clones than CD4+.

The CDR3 extends over 15 amino acids. The ends were cut back, 0 bases at V and 2 bases at J, with 13 bases in the middle. Germline CDR1 reads GTSNPN; CDR2 reads SVGIG (reference sequence). Points on this clone: Its antigen is unknown.

The source is an adult with an advanced solid tumor such as melanoma, head and neck, liver or kidney cancer. The sequencing used CD4+ or CD8+ T cells sorted from blood, collected in a trial of the OX40 agonist ivuxolimab. V usage is TRBV30 and J usage is TRBJ2-5; TRBD1 is a possible D gene (6 bases). CDR3 sequence: CAWSVGTGLQETQYF. CDR3 coding DNA: TGTGCCTGGAGTGTAGGAACAGGGCTACAAGAGACCCAGTACTTC.